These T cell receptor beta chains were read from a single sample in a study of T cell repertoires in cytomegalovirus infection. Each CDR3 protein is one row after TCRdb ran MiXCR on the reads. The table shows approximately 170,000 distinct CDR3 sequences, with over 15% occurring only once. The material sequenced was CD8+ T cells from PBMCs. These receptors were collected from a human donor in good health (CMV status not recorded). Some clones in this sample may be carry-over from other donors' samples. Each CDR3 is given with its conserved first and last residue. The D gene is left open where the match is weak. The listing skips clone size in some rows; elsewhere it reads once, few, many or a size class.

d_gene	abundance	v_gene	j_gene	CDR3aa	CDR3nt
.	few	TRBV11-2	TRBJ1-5	CASSPGRSVFEPQHF	TGTGCCAGCAGCCCCGGACGGTCCGTGTTTGAGCCCCAGCATTTT
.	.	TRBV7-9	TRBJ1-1	CASSFVSPNTEAFF	TGTGCCAGCAGCTTTGTCAGCCCGAACACTGAAGCTTTCTTT
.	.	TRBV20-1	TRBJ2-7	CSARAYEQYF	TGCAGTGCTAGGGCTTACGAGCAGTACTTC
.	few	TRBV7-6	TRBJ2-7	CASSQGSDRRFFEQYF	TGTGCCAGCAGCCAGGGGTCTGATCGAAGGTTCTTCGAGCAGTACTTC
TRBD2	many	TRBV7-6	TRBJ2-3	CASSLFIGTSGDTQYF	TGTGCCAGCAGCTTATTTATTGGAACTAGCGGGGATACGCAGTATTTT
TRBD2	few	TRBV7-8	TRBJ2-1	CASSLSGGRALGVGDEQFF	TGTGCCAGCAGCTTATCCGGCGGGAGGGCGTTAGGTGTAGGTGATGAGCAGTTCTTC
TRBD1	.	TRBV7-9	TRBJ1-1	CASSPTTGSSTEAFF	TGTGCCAGCAGCCCCACGACAGGGTCGAGCACTGAAGCTTTCTTT
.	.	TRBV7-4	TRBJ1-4	CASSFGQYEKLFF	TGTGCCAGCAGCTTTGGACAGTACGAAAAACTGTTTTTT
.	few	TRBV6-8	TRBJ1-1	CASSYGTVGAFF	TGTGCCAGCAGTTACGGAACAGTCGGAGCTTTCTTT
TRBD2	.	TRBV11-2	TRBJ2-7	CASSLRLAGGPYEQYF	TGTGCCAGCAGCCTTCGACTAGCGGGAGGGCCATACGAGCAGTACTTC
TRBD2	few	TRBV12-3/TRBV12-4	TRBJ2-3	CASSFEAGGIDTQYF	TGTGCCAGCAGTTTCGAAGCGGGAGGAATAGATACGCAGTATTTT
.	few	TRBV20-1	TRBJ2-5	CSAYGTPAGGTQYF	TGCAGTGCTTACGGGACTCCTGCCGGGGGGACCCAGTACTTC
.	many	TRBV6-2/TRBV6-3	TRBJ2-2	CASSRDPTGTGELFF	TGTGCCAGCAGCCGAGATCCTACGGGCACCGGGGAGCTGTTTTTT
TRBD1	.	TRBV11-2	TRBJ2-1	CASSDMTGHEQFF	TGTGCCAGCAGCGACATGACAGGGCACGAGCAGTTCTTC
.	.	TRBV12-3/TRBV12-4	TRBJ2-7	CASSLAAVYEQYF	TGTGCCAGCAGTTTGGCAGCGGTTTACGAGCAGTACTTC
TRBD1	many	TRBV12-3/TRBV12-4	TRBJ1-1	CASSEGTGGLTEAFF	TGTGCCAGCAGTGAGGGGACAGGGGGCCTCACTGAAGCTTTCTTT
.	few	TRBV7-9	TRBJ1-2	CATRDGGHGYTF	TGTGCCACCCGGGATGGGGGGCATGGCTACACCTTC
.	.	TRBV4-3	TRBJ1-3	CASSQETDTGNTIYF	TGCGCCAGCAGCCAAGAAACGGATACTGGAAACACCATATATTTT
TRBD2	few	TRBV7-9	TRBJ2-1	CASSIPGLAGPDEQFF	TGTGCCAGCAGCATTCCGGGACTAGCGGGGCCGGATGAGCAGTTCTTC
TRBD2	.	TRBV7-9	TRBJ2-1	CASSSLAGGPWSYNEQFF	TGTGCCAGCAGCTCCCTCGCGGGGGGGCCCTGGTCCTACAATGAGCAGTTCTTC
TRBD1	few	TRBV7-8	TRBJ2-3	CASSLLTGDITDTQYF	TGTGCCAGCAGCCTACTGACAGGGGACATCACAGATACGCAGTATTTT
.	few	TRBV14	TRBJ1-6	CASSQGRLNSPLHF	TGTGCCAGCAGCCAAGGACGACTGAATTCACCCCTCCACTTT
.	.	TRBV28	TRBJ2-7	CASSPPGFTYEQYF	TGTGCCAGCAGCCCCCCCGGGTTTACCTACGAGCAGTACTTC
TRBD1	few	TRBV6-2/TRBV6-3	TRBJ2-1	CASSTGGAYNEQFF	TGTGCCAGCAGCACAGGGGGCGCCTACAATGAGCAGTTCTTC
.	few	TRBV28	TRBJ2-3	CASSLLGSDTQYF	TGTGCCAGCAGCTTACTGGGGTCAGATACGCAGTATTTT
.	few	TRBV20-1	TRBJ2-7	CSVTSQYF	TGCAGTGTAACCTCCCAGTACTTC
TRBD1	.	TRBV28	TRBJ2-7	CASSRDRGYEQYF	TGTGCCAGCAGCAGGGACAGGGGTTACGAGCAGTACTTC
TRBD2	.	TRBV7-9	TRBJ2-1	CASSGLAGSSYNEQFF	TGTGCCAGCAGCGGATTAGCGGGAAGCTCCTACAATGAGCAGTTCTTC
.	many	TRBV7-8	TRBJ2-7	CASSLSTARYEQYF	TGTGCCAGCAGCCTGTCGACAGCCCGCTACGAGCAGTACTTC
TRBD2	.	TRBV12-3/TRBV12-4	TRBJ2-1	CASSFREDEQFF	TGTGCCAGCAGTTTCCGGGAGGATGAGCAGTTCTTC
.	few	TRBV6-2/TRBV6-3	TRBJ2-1	CASSLLTLDEQFF	TGTGCCAGCAGCCTCCTAACACTAGATGAGCAGTTCTTC
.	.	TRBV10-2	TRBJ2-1	CASTLSGEIYNEQFF	TGCGCCAGCACCCTTAGCGGAGAAATCTACAATGAGCAGTTCTTC
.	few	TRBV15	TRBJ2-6	CATSRWANVLTF	TGTGCCACCAGCAGGTGGGCCAACGTCCTGACTTTC
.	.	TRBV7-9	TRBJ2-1	CASSLMRNEQFF	TGTGCCAGCAGCCTAATGAGGAATGAGCAGTTCTTC
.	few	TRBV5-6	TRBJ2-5	CASSIAPRAETQYF	TGTGCCAGCAGCATCGCACCTAGAGCGGAGACCCAGTACTTC
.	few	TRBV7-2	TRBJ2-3	CASSFLFGDTQYF	TGTGCCAGCAGCTTTCTGTTCGGGGATACGCAGTATTTT
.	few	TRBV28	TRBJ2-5	CASRPPYAQETQYF	TGTGCCAGCAGGCCACCATACGCGCAAGAGACCCAGTACTTC
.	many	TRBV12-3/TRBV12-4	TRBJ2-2	CASSLGSGELFF	TGTGCCAGCAGTTTGGGCTCCGGGGAGCTGTTTTTT
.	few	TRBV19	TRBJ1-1	CASSNEATEAFF	TGTGCCAGTAGTAACGAGGCCACTGAAGCTTTCTTT
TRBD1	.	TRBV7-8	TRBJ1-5	CASTRWEGGDQPQHF	TGTGCCAGCACTAGATGGGAAGGGGGCGATCAGCCCCAGCATTTT
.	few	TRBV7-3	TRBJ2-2	CASSPLFSGAGELFF	TGTGCCAGCAGTCCATTATTCTCCGGCGCCGGGGAGCTGTTTTTT
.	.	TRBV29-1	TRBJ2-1	CSVVGFSYNEQFF	TGCAGCGTTGTGGGATTCTCCTACAATGAGCAGTTCTTC
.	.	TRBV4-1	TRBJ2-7	CASSHGGGASYEQYF	TGCGCCAGCAGCCATGGTGGCGGGGCCTCCTACGAGCAGTACTTC
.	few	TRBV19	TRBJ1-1	CASSIVEGTEAFF	TGTGCCAGTAGTATAGTAGAAGGAACTGAAGCTTTCTTT
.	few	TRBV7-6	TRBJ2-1	CASSVFSGLQHNEQFF	TGTGCCAGCAGCGTCTTCTCGGGGCTACAACACAATGAGCAGTTCTTC
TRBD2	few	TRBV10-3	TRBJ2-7	CAITGTSAPYEQYF	TGTGCCATCACCGGGACTAGCGCACCCTACGAGCAGTACTTC
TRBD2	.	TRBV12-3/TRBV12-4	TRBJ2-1	CASSLAGGNYNEQFF	TGTGCCAGCAGTCTAGCGGGAGGGAACTACAATGAGCAGTTCTTC
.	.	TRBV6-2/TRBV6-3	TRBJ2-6	CASSYHDSGANVLTF	TGTGCCAGCAGTTACCACGACTCTGGGGCCAACGTCCTGACTTTC
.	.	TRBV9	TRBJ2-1	CASSPRRHSYNEQFF	TGTGCCAGCAGCCCGCGGAGACACTCCTACAATGAGCAGTTCTTC
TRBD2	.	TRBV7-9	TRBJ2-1	CASSMTSGLDEQFF	TGTGCCAGCAGCATGACTAGCGGCCTCGATGAGCAGTTCTTC
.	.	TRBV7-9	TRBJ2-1	CAIQIYQGFHEQFF	TGTGCCATCCAGATTTACCAAGGGTTTCATGAGCAGTTCTTC
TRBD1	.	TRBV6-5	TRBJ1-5	CASRYRGPGNQPQHF	TGTGCCAGCAGGTACAGGGGGCCCGGCAATCAGCCCCAGCATTTT
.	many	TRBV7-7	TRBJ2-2	CASRSGTGELFF	TGTGCCAGCAGATCGGGGACCGGGGAGCTGTTTTTT
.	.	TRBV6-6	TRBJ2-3	CASSYSIGGTDTQYF	TGTGCCAGCAGTTACTCGATAGGGGGGACAGATACGCAGTATTTT
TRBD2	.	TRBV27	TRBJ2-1	CASLFRASGSLMNEQFF	TGTGCCAGCCTCTTTAGGGCTAGCGGGAGCTTGATGAATGAGCAGTTCTTC